One T cell receptor beta chain is described in this entry. Antigen: not known. The PCR contained 60 Vbeta and 13 Jbeta primers. Here immunoSEQ multiplex PCR was the method, and the copy in TCRdb shows in-frame clones only, minus some. This table holds approximately 100,000 clones, about 80% found once. The CDR3 runs to 14 residues. Germline CDR1 is SGHTA and CDR2 is FQGNSA. The V end lost 7 bases, the J end lost 1 base, and 13 bases lay between the germline ends. This specimen belongs to a study of cytomegalovirus exposure and HLA in healthy donors. The study, taken as a whole, reports: There were some V segments, including TRBV6-2 and TRBV6-3, excluded as indistinguishable. For most TCR beta V segments, an earlier analysis put the productive rate at about 87% or about 30% of the time. The listing of roughly 160 TCR beta chains classed them as cytomegalovirus-associated.

Regarding donors, all were healthy bone marrow donors. V gene TRBV7-2 combines with J gene TRBJ1-1; D may be TRBD1 (6 bases). The source of this sequence is a man between 40 and 49 years old in good health and CMV-seronegative. The sample taken for sequencing was PBMCs. The CDR3 region has the DNA TGTGCCAGCATCCCGGACAGTTGGAACACTGAAGCTTTCTTT. The encoded protein is CASIPDSWNTEAFF.